The T cell receptor (beta chain) described here comes from a study of T cell clusters in autoimmune cytopenias. Study overall: A median of about 49,000 TRB reads per sample yielded a median approximately 2,300 distinct clonotypes.

TRB amplification used approximately 250 ng of peripheral blood genomic DNA. This CDR3 spans 13 amino acids. Per the germline V gene, CDR1 is MRHNA and CDR2 is SNTAGT. Multiplex touch-down PCR amplified TRB using TRB-A and TRB-B pools in one tube. TCRdb derives one entry per CDR3 protein from the multiplex PCR reads, leaving out DNA. This table holds 7,000 to 9,000 distinct CDR3 sequences. A further study also used this sample, focusing on T cell repertoires in aging, cancer and after chemotherapy. From that second work: Compared with age-matched healthy donors, untreated hematological or solid cancer patients showed higher blood TCR clonality.

The sequenced material came from peripheral blood. This TCR was sampled from a human donor with an autoimmune cytopenia or autoimmune hepatitis (not recorded which). The gene calls are TRBV6-4 and TRBJ1-5. The CDR3 protein is CASSPEFNQPQHF.